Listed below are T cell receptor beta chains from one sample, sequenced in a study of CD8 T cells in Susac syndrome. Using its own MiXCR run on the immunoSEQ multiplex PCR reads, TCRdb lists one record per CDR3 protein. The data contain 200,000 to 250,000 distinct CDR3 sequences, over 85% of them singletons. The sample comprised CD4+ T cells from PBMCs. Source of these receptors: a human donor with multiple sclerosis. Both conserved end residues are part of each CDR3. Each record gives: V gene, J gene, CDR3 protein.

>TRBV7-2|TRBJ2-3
CASSFVGLADTQYF
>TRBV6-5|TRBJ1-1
CASSWGIGEAFF
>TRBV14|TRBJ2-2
CASSQDPARGELFF
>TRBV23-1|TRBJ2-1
CASNRTPTSGRTSYNEQFF
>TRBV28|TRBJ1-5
CASSLPTIFGNQPQHF
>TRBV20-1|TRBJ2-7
CSATRGGPAYEQYF
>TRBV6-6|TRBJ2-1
CASSYRASGSDNEQFF
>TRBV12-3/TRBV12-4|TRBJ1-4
CASSLKPFGTLATNEKLFF
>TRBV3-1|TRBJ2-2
CASGRGQAGELFF
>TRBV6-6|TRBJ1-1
CASSYAGSSGTEAFF
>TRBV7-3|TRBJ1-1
CASSFGTKDTEAFF
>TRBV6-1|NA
CASSELQGTQFF
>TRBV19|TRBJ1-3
CASSTAADSGNTIYF
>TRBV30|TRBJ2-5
CARSRPIKETQYF
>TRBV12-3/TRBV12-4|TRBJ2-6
CASSSVWARSVSGANVLTF
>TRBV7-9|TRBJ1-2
CASSLAGTTRSYTF
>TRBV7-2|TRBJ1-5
CASSPTRGHSNQPQHF
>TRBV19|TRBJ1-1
CASKGTGLFAEAFF
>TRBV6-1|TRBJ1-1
CASRTVGNTEAFF
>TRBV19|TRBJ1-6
CASSAGSFYNSPLHF
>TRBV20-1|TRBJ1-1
CSAKDTLTEAFF
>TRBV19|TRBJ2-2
CASTTLATNTGELFF
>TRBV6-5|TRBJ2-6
CASSFNRGTGGANVLTF
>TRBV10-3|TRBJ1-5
CAISESVNSNQPQHF
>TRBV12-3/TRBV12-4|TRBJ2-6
CASSLGTGEGSGANVLTF
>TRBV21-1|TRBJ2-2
CASSKARPNTGELFF
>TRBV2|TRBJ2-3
CASSTSGKGPSTDTQYF
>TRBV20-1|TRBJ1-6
CSARHRFNSPLHF
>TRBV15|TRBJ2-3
CATSVGQLPTDTQYF
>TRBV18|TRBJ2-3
CASSPLGTGSMDTQYF
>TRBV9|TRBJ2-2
CASSVEPTDYTGELFF
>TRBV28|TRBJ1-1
CASSLPRQNTEAFF
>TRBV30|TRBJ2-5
CAWSVSGQVTQYF
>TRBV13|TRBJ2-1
CASSLEGRGNNEQFF
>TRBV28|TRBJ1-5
CASRGRGTYSNQPQHF
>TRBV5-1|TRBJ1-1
CASSLVVQGTNTEAFF
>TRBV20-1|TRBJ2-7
CSALTGTSSYEQYF
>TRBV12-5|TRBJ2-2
CASGPGTGGNTGELFF
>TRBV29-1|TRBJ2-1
CSVGRVAYNEQFF
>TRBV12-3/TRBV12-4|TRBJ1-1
CASSFVEDTEAFF
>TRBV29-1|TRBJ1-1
CSVEWERDTEAFF
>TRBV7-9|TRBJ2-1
CASSPGTGNNEQFF
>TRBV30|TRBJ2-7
CAWSLTALLGEQYF
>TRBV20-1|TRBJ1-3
CSANQGYGNTIYF
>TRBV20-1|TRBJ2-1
CSVSSGRAAGNNEQFF
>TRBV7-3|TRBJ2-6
CASSLIPSAGGRSGANVLTF
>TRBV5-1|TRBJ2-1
CASSLAPGQGANEQSF
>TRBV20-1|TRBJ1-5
CSAGGLNQPQHF
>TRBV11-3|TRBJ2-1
CASSSRTSGVSYNEQFF
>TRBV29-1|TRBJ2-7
CSVVGERDPYEQYF
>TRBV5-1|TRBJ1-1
CASSLAGNTEAFF